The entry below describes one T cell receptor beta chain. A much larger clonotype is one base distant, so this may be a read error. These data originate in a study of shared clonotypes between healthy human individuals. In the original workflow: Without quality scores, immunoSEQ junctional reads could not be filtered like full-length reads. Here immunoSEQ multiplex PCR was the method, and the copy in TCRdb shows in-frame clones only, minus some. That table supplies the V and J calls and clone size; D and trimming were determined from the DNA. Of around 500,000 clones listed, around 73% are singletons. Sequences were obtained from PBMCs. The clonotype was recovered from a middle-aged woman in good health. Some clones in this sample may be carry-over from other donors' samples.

The CDR3 loop reads CASSLTSANTGELFF. CDR3 bases: TGTGCCAGCAGCTTGACTAGCGCGAACACCGGGGAGCTGTTTTTT. The genes are TRBV2 and TRBJ2-2, with 8 bases lining up with TRBD2. V gave up 6 bases and J gave up 0 bases; unmatched junction bases: 3. The CDR3 is made up of 15 amino acids. Germline V gene lookup returns CDR1 SNHLY and CDR2 FYNNEI.